This is a list of T cell receptor beta chains from one sample in a study of cytomegalovirus exposure and HLA in healthy donors. The repertoire was sequenced with immunoSEQ multiplex PCR; TCRdb's copy has only in-frame clones and lacks some. In the table there are 130,000 or so clones, 76% of which are singletons. Sample: PBMCs. These receptors came from a man aged 35-49 years in good health and CMV-seronegative. Each CDR3 is given with its conserved first and last residue. A D gene is named only where the DNA matches it firmly. The size of a clone is reported for some rows only, either as once, few or many, or as a class for expanded clones.

D | J | V | size | CDR3 | DNA
TRBD2 | TRBJ2-7 | TRBV28 | . | CASSLSLAGSTREGEQYF | TGTGCCAGCAGTTTATCTCTAGCGGGATCCACCCGGGAGGGCGAGCAGTACTTC
TRBD2 | TRBJ2-1 | TRBV4-3 | . | CASSQVSILSAGAYPYNEQFF | TGCGCCAGCAGCCAAGTGAGCATTCTCTCAGCGGGGGCCTACCCCTACAATGAGCAGTTCTTC
TRBD2 | TRBJ2-3 | TRBV4-2 | . | CASSQGSTSGGTTQYF | TGTGCCAGCAGCCAAGGATCGACTAGCGGGGGCACGACGCAGTATTTT
TRBD2 | TRBJ2-3 | TRBV5-4 | . | CASTESRREGQDTQYF | TGTGCCAGCACCGAAAGTCGGCGGGAGGGCCAAGATACGCAGTATTTT
. | TRBJ1-6 | TRBV15 | . | CATSRGGGEYNSPLHF | TGTGCCACCAGCAGAGGGGGAGGAGAGTATAATTCACCCCTCCACTTT
TRBD2 | TRBJ2-7 | TRBV5-5 | . | CASSLDLAGVGYEQYF | TGTGCCAGCAGCTTGGATCTAGCGGGAGTGGGGTACGAGCAGTACTTC
. | TRBJ2-2 | TRBV5-6 | once | CASSLGPLGAGELFF | TGTGCCAGCAGCTTGGGCCCTTTAGGGGCCGGGGAGCTGTTTTTT
. | TRBJ2-3 | TRBV4-3 | . | CASSQEEGNTQYF | TGCGCCAGCAGCCAAGAGGAGGGAAATACGCAGTATTTT
TRBD2 | TRBJ2-3 | TRBV7-6 | . | CASSLGGGTSEADTQYF | TGTGCCAGCAGCTTAGGGGGGGGGACTAGTGAGGCAGATACGCAGTATTTT
. | TRBJ2-4 | TRBV7-2 | . | CASSLVGLAEIAKNIQYF | TGTGCCAGCAGCTTAGTCGGTTTGGCGGAAATAGCCAAAAACATTCAGTACTTC
TRBD1 | TRBJ2-3 | TRBV7-3 | . | CASSLGQGAVVGTDTQYF | TGTGCCAGCAGCCTTGGACAGGGGGCTGTGGTGGGCACAGATACGCAGTATTTT
. | TRBJ1-1 | TRBV23-1 | . | CASRCFDNPNTEAFF | TGCGCCAGCAGATGCTTCGACAACCCGAACACTGAAGCTTTCTTT
TRBD2 | TRBJ2-5 | TRBV28 | . | CASRSRLALYPETQYF | TGTGCCAGCAGGTCCCGACTAGCCTTATATCCGGAGACCCAGTACTTC
. | TRBJ2-5 | TRBV29-1 | few | CSVGGGEGETQYF | TGCAGCGTTGGGGGCGGGGAAGGAGAGACCCAGTACTTC
TRBD2 | TRBJ2-1 | TRBV5-1 | few | CASSKRTSGNNEQFF | TGCGCCAGCAGCAAGAGGACTAGCGGGAACAATGAGCAGTTCTTC
TRBD1 | TRBJ2-2 | TRBV15 | few | CATETGQGGSGELFF | TGTGCCACCGAAACCGGACAGGGCGGATCCGGGGAGCTGTTTTTT
. | TRBJ2-7 | TRBV6-1 | few | CASSYGGNYEQYF | TGTGCCAGCAGTTATGGGGGGAACTACGAGCAGTACTTC
TRBD2 | TRBJ2-7 | TRBV27 | few | CASSSTTSGYEQYF | TGTGCCAGCAGTTCTACAACTAGCGGCTACGAGCAGTACTTC
TRBD1 | TRBJ2-2 | TRBV5-1 | . | CASSTLSGTGGTGELFF | TGCGCCAGCAGCACCTTATCCGGGACAGGGGGCACCGGGGAGCTGTTTTTT
TRBD1 | TRBJ2-3 | TRBV18 | . | CASSRDRDLSTDTQYF | TGTGCCAGCTCACGCGACAGGGATCTTTCCACAGATACGCAGTATTTT
. | TRBJ2-2 | TRBV4-1 | . | CASSQDKGKWGTGELFF | TGCGCCAGCAGCCAAGATAAGGGGAAATGGGGCACCGGGGAGCTGTTTTTT
. | TRBJ2-1 | TRBV10-3 | . | CAISESPAVSASSYNEQFF | TGTGCCATCAGTGAGTCTCCGGCGGTTTCGGCTAGCTCCTACAATGAGCAGTTCTTC
. | TRBJ2-5 | TRBV27 | few | CASSATASESETQYF | TGTGCCAGCAGTGCCACAGCATCCGAATCGGAGACCCAGTACTTC
TRBD1 | TRBJ2-7 | TRBV18 | . | CASSRQGRSYEQYF | TGTGCCAGCTCAAGACAGGGCCGCTCCTACGAGCAGTACTTC
TRBD2 | TRBJ2-5 | TRBV10-3 | few | CAISVTGLAWETQYF | TGTGCCATCAGTGTTACGGGACTAGCATGGGAGACCCAGTACTTC
. | TRBJ2-5 | TRBV7-9 | . | CSSSQGETQYF | TGTTCCAGCAGCCAGGGGGAGACCCAGTACTTC
. | TRBJ2-7 | TRBV6-1 | . | CASRKTGSGTYEQYF | TGTGCCAGCAGGAAGACAGGTTCGGGGACCTACGAGCAGTACTTC
TRBD1 | TRBJ2-7 | TRBV28 | . | CASSLIAGGFYEQYF | TGTGCCAGCAGTTTAATAGCAGGGGGCTTCTACGAGCAGTACTTC
TRBD1 | TRBJ2-7 | TRBV6-1 | few | CASTPLTGGYEQYF | TGTGCCAGCACGCCCCTGACAGGGGGCTACGAGCAGTACTTC
. | TRBJ2-2 | TRBV7-2 | . | CASSPLQGSYTGELFF | TGTGCCAGCAGCCCTTTACAGGGCTCCTACACCGGGGAGCTGTTTTTT
. | TRBJ2-3 | TRBV4-1 | . | CASSPRGGRADTQYF | TGCGCCAGCAGCCCGCGGGGCGGAAGGGCAGATACGCAGTATTTT
. | TRBJ1-6 | TRBV9 | . | CASSVGAAANYNSPLHF | TGTGCCAGCAGCGTAGGGGCCGCAGCCAACTATAATTCACCCCTCCACTTT
TRBD1 | TRBJ1-4 | TRBV28 | . | CASNDDRVGEKLFF | TGTGCCAGCAACGACGACAGGGTGGGTGAAAAACTGTTTTTT
TRBD2 | TRBJ2-1 | TRBV5-4 | . | CASSKTSGSTNEQFF | TGTGCCAGCAGCAAGACTAGCGGGAGTACGAATGAGCAGTTCTTC
. | TRBJ2-7 | TRBV27 | once | CASSPGLASYEQYF | TGTGCCAGCAGTCCGGGACTTGCGTCCTACGAGCAGTACTTC
. | TRBJ1-4 | TRBV5-5 | . | CASSLDISAGPPTNEKLFF | TGTGCCAGCAGCCTAGATATTTCGGCAGGGCCCCCAACTAATGAAAAACTGTTTTTT
. | TRBJ2-4 | TRBV7-3 | . | CASSPQGGEGNIQYF | TGTGCCAGCAGCCCCCAGGGGGGCGAGGGAAACATTCAGTACTTC
TRBD2 | TRBJ2-2 | TRBV10-3 | few | CAATGLADTGELFF | TGTGCCGCCACGGGACTAGCGGACACCGGGGAGCTGTTTTTT
TRBD1 | TRBJ2-2 | TRBV18 | . | CASSPWTGDTGELFF | TGTGCCAGCTCACCATGGACAGGGGACACCGGGGAGCTGTTTTTT
. | TRBJ1-1 | TRBV25-1 | . | CASKDNLDEAFF | TGTGCCAGCAAGGACAACCTGGATGAAGCTTTCTTT
. | TRBJ1-2 | TRBV13 | . | CASSNADGNYGYTF | TGTGCCAGCAGCAACGCGGATGGTAACTATGGCTACACCTTC
. | TRBJ2-1 | TRBV6-1 | . | CASSAGQGWNEQFF | TGTGCCAGCAGTGCCGGCCAGGGGTGGAATGAGCAGTTCTTC
TRBD1 | TRBJ2-6 | TRBV10-3 | . | CAISAWDRGPSGANVLTF | TGTGCCATCAGTGCCTGGGACAGGGGGCCCTCTGGGGCCAACGTCCTGACTTTC
. | TRBJ2-3 | TRBV7-5 | . | CVRSLALSARGLADTQYF | TGTGTCAGAAGCTTAGCCCTGAGCGCCAGGGGGCTCGCAGATACGCAGTATTTT
TRBD2 | TRBJ2-3 | TRBV5-6 | . | CASSFVTSGGIGTDTQYF | TGTGCCAGCAGCTTTGTAACTAGCGGGGGGATAGGTACAGATACGCAGTATTTT
TRBD1 | TRBJ2-2 | TRBV9 | . | CASSRPQGIDTGELFF | TGTGCCAGCAGCAGACCACAGGGGATCGACACCGGGGAGCTGTTTTTT
TRBD1 | TRBJ2-3 | TRBV7-9 | . | CASSPLTGGGPGDTQYF | TGTGCCAGCAGCCCCCTTACAGGGGGTGGCCCAGGTGATACGCAGTATTTT
. | TRBJ1-5 | TRBV7-8 | . | CASRRNGGADNQPQHF | TGTGCCAGCAGACGGAACGGAGGGGCCGACAATCAGCCCCAGCATTTT
. | TRBJ1-1 | TRBV19 | . | CASSPVQQGLNTEAFF | TGTGCCAGTAGTCCAGTTCAACAGGGCTTGAACACTGAAGCTTTCTTT
. | TRBJ1-1 | TRBV5-6 | . | CASSWGDGIEAFF | TGTGCCAGCAGCTGGGGGGATGGCATCGAAGCTTTCTTT
TRBD2 | TRBJ2-3 | TRBV11-2 | once | CASSRRGTSGTDTQYF | TGTGCCAGCAGCCGGAGGGGGACTAGCGGCACAGATACGCAGTATTTT
TRBD2 | TRBJ2-7 | TRBV6-4 | few | CASSEAVGGSEQYF | TGTGCCAGCAGTGAGGCCGTCGGCGGGAGTGAGCAGTACTTC
. | TRBJ2-7 | TRBV5-6 | . | CASSLAYEQYF | TGTGCCAGCAGCTTGGCATACGAGCAGTACTTC